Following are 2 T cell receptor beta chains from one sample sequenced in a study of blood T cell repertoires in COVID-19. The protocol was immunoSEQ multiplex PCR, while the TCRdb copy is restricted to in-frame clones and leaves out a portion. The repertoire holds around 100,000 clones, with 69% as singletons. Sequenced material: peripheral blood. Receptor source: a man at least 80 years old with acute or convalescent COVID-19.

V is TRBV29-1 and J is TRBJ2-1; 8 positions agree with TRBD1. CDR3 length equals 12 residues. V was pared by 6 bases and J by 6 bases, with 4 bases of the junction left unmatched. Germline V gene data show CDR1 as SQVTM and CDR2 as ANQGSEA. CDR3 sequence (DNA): TGCAGCGTAGCTGGACAGGGCAATGAGCAGTTCTTC. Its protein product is CSVAGQGNEQFF.

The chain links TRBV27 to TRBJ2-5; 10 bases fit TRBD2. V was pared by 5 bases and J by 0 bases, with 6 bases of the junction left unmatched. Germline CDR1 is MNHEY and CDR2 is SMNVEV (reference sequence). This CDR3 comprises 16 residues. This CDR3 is CASSRTSGKYQETQYF. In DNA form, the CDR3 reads TGTGCCAGCAGTAGGACTAGCGGAAAGTACCAAGAGACCCAGTACTTC.